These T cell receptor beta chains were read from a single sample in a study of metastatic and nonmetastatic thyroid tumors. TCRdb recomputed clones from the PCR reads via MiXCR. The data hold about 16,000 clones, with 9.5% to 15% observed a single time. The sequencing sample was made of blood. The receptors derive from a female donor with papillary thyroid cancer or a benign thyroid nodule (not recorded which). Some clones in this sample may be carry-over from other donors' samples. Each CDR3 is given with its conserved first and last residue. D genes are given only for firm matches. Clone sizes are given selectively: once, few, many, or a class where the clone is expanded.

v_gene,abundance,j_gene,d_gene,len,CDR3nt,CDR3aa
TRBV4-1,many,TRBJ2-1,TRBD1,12,TGCGCCAGCAGCCGCACAGGGGACGAGCAGTTCTTC,CASSRTGDEQFF
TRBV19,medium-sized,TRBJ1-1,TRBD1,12,TGTGCCAGTAGATTCCGGGACAGTGAAGCTTTCTTT,CASRFRDSEAFF
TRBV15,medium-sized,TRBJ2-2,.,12,TGTGCCACCAGCAGAGAAGTCGGGGAGCTGTTTTTT,CATSREVGELFF
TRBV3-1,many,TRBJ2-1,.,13,TGTGCCAGCAGCCAAGATCAAAAAGGCGAGCAGTTCTTC,CASSQDQKGEQFF
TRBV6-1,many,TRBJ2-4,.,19,TGTGCCAGCAGTGAATGGAGGGGGGGACCGGGGGCGAGATTAAACATTCAGTACTTC,CASSEWRGGPGARLNIQYF
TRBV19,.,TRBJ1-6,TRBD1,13,TGTGCCAGTAAGGAGGGGGCAGGTTCACCCCTCCACTTT,CASKEGAGSPLHF
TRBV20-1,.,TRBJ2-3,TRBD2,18,TGCAGTGCGTTTGGTGGACTAGCGGGAAGAGAGGGCACAGATACGCAGTATTTT,CSAFGGLAGREGTDTQYF
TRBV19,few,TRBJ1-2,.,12,TGTGCCAGTACCCTCGGGGGCGGCGGCTACACCTTC,CASTLGGGGYTF
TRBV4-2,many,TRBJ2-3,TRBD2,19,TGTGCCAGCAGTCAACCCACCGGGACTAGGGAGAGGGGTGGGGATACGCAGTATTTT,CASSQPTGTRERGGDTQYF
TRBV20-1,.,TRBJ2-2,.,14,TGCCTCGGGCGTGGTGATCGGGACGCCGGGGAGTTGTTTTTT,CLGRGDRDAGELFF
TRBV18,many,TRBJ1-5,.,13,TGTGCCAGCTCACCCGGGGAGAGTCAGCCCCAGCATTTT,CASSPGESQPQHF
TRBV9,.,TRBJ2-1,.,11,TGTGCCAGCAGCGTAGGAGTAGAGCAGTTCTTC,CASSVGVEQFF
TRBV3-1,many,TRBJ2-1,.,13,TGTGCCAGCAGCCAAGGAAGCGGGAATGAGCAGTTCTTC,CASSQGSGNEQFF
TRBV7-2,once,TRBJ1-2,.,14,TGTGCGAGCAGCTACGGACGTGGGCCCTATGGCTACACCTTC,CASSYGRGPYGYTF
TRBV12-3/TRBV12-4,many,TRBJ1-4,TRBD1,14,TGTGCCAGCAGTTTAATAGGGACAGCAGAAAAACTGTTTTTT,CASSLIGTAEKLFF
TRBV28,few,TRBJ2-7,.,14,TGTGCCAGCAGTTCTCCAGGGGACTCCTACGAGCAGTACTTC,CASSSPGDSYEQYF
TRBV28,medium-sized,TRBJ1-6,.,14,TGTGCCAGCAGTTTAACCCGGCCGAATTCACCCCTCCACTTT,CASSLTRPNSPLHF
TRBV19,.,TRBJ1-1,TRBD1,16,TGTGCCAGTAGTCCGTTCGATGGGCAGGGGGAGACTGAAGCTTTCTTT,CASSPFDGQGETEAFF
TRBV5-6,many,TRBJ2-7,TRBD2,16,TGTGCCAGCAGCTTGGGAGGACTAGCGCTATCCTACGAGCAGTACTTC,CASSLGGLALSYEQYF
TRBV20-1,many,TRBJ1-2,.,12,TGCAGTGCCTCGGGAGGGGGCTATGGCTACACCTTC,CSASGGGYGYTF
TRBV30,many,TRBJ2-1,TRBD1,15,TGTGCCTGGAGCCTGGGCTGGGACAGATACAATGAGCAGTTCTTC,CAWSLGWDRYNEQFF
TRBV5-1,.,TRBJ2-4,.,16,TGCGCCAGCAGCTTGGAGGGCATCCACGCCAAAAACATTCAGTACTTC,CASSLEGIHAKNIQYF
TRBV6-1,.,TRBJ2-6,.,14,TGTGCCAGCAGTCGGAGGGACGGGGCCAACGTCCTGACTTTC,CASSRRDGANVLTF
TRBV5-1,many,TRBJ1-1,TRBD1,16,TGCGCCAGCAGCTTTAAGCCGGGACAGGGGAACACTGAAGCTTTCTTT,CASSFKPGQGNTEAFF